These 25 T cell receptor beta chains came from one sample sequenced in a study of shared clonotypes between healthy human individuals. Method: immunoSEQ multiplex PCR; TCRdb's copy keeps in-frame clones and lacks some. Among about 360,000 clones, over 70% were seen once, and the ten largest hold more than 9%. Sequenced input: memory CD4+ T cells sorted from blood. Subset meaning: CD45RA-negative fraction. These receptor sequences come from a man aged 25 to 40 in good health.

This chain connects TRBV28 to TRBJ2-1; no clear D gene. Trimming stripped 1 base from V and 9 bases from J, with 10 bases between. CDR3 length equals 13 residues. Germline V CDR1 and CDR2: MDHEN, SYDVKM. Here the CDR3 DNA reads TGTGCCAGCAGTTTATTCGAGCCCCCTGAGCAGTTCTTC. This translates into CASSLFEPPEQFF.

This clone was found many times. The rearrangement joins TRBV2 to TRBJ1-2; D may be TRBD1 (5 bases). V was shortened by 3 bases and J by 8 bases, with 13 bases between the two germline ends. Germline loops: CDR1 SNHLY, CDR2 FYNNEI. This CDR3 spans 13 amino acids. The CDR3 here is CASSDRAEEGYTF. The CDR3 region has the DNA TGTGCCAGCAGTGACAGGGCGGAGGAGGGCTACACCTTC.

The genes are TRBV5-1 and TRBJ2-7; the match to TRBD1 covers 8 bases. Germline lookup yields CDR1 SGHRS and CDR2 YFSETQ. The CDR3 sequence is 14 residues long. The ends lost 3 bases at V and 3 bases at J; junction bases unmatched: 5. The DNA of the CDR3 is TGCGCCAGCAGCTCAGGACAGGGCGACTACGAGCAGTACTTC. It yields the protein CASSSGQGDYEQYF.

The chain recombines TRBV15 with TRBJ2-3; the D is unclear. The CDR3 is 15 amino acids. Trimming stripped 0 bases from V and 1 base from J, with 8 bases between. Germline CDR1 is LNHNV and CDR2 is YYDKDF (reference sequence). The CDR3 DNA sequence: TGTGCCACCAGCAGAGATCTAGGGCGCACAGATACGCAGTATTTT. This translates into CATSRDLGRTDTQYF.

The chain couples TRBV5-1 to TRBJ2-3, with unresolved D. The ends were cut back, 3 bases at V and 3 bases at J, with 5 bases in the middle. Per the germline V gene, CDR1 is SGHRS and CDR2 is YFSETQ. This CDR3 region has 12 residues. This CDR3 is CASSYQTDTQYF. In nucleotides, the CDR3 is TGCGCCAGCAGCTACCAAACAGATACGCAGTATTTT.

The chain is built from TRBV7-9 and TRBJ1-1; no clear D gene. V lost 5 bases to trimming and J lost 0 bases, with 13 bases between them. Germline CDR1 and CDR2: SEHNR and FQNEAQ (reference sequence). The CDR3 contains 15 residues. CDR3 DNA sequence: TGTGCCAGCAGCCCGGCCCGCCCCATGAACACTGAAGCTTTCTTT. Translated, it gives CASSPARPMNTEAFF. Together with reference TRBV7-9 and TRBJ1-1, the CDR3 gives the full variable domain: DTGVSQNPRHKITKRGQNVTFRCDPISEHNRLYWYRQTLGQGPEFLTYFQNEAQLEKSRLLSDRFSAERPKGSFSTLEIQRTEQGDSAMYLCASSPARPMNTEAFFGQGTRLTVV.

This clone appeared a few times. The chain combines TRBV19 with TRBJ2-4, with TRBD1 matching 11 bases. In germline, CDR1 is LNHDA, CDR2 SQIVND (reference sequence). This CDR3 comprises 16 residues. J gave up 7 bases and V 5 bases, and 10 bases lay outside the gene matches. The CDR3 nucleotides are TGTGCCAGTAGTGCCGGACAGGGGGCATATATCAACATTCAGTACTTC. Amino acid sequence: CASSAGQGAYINIQYF.

The sample holds a few counts of this clone. The chain employs TRBV11-1 and TRBJ2-7; the D call may be TRBD1 or TRBD2 (5 bases each). The V end was cut by 5 bases, the J end by 6 bases, with 14 bases between. Germline V lookup: CDR1 SGHAT, CDR2 FQDESV (reference sequence). The CDR3 consists of 13 residues. DNA for the CDR3: TGTGCCAGCAGCGCGAGGCGAGGGACCGAGCAGTACTTC. Translated, it gives CASSARRGTEQYF.

The rearrangement uses TRBV29-1 and TRBJ1-4; no reliable D call. Trimming pared 4 bases from V and 5 bases from J, leaving 8 bases between. CDR1 is SQVTM and CDR2 is ANQGSEA in the germline V gene. CDR3 length: 12 amino acids. CDR3 amino acids: CSVARTNEKLFF. The CDR3 DNA reads TGCAGCGTTGCCAGGACGAATGAAAAACTGTTTTTT.

CDR3 in amino acids: CASSPLAGDRNNEQFF. CDR3 in DNA: TGTGCCAGCTCACCACTAGCGGGAGACCGCAACAATGAGCAGTTCTTC. The chain has TRBV18 and TRBJ2-1; 9 positions agree with TRBD2. Trimming cost V 1 base and J 5 bases; bases outside gene matches: 6. Germline assignment: CDR1 KGHSH and CDR2 LQKENI. There are 16 residues in the CDR3.

The CDR3 DNA reads as TGTGCCAGTAGTATCCCGACAGGGTCGAGCAATCAGCCCCAGCATTTT. Encoded protein: CASSIPTGSSNQPQHF. The chain is built from TRBV19 and TRBJ1-5, with 7 bases lining up with TRBD1. Looked up from germline, CDR1 is LNHDA and CDR2 is SQIVND (reference sequence). Unmatched junction bases numbered 6, after V lost 3 bases and J lost 1 base. The CDR3 is made up of 16 amino acids. Drawing the rest from reference TRBV19 and TRBJ1-5, the complete variable domain is DGGITQSPKYLFRKEGQNVTLSCEQNLNHDAMYWYRQDPGQGLRLIYYSQIVNDFQKGDIAEGYSVSREKKESFPLTVTSAQKNPTAFYLCASSIPTGSSNQPQHFGDGTRLSIL.

As to this clone: The germline gene is not matched at one end of the junction; a read error may be the cause. V usage is TRBV5-4 and J usage is TRBJ2-5; D is unresolved. The V gene's germline CDR1 is SGHNT and CDR2 YYREEE (reference sequence). CDR3 length: 14 amino acids. In DNA, the CDR3 is TGTTCCAGCAGCTTTGGCAGCGATTTTAGTCCGCAGTACTTC. It yields the protein CSSSFGSDFSPQYF.

The rearrangement uses TRBV11-2 and TRBJ2-1, with 10 bases matching TRBD2. Losses at the gene ends were 0 bases for V and 10 bases for J; bases not matched to a gene: 6. This CDR3 region has 15 residues. Germline V lookup: CDR1 SGHAT, CDR2 FQNNGV. The CDR3 protein is CASSLEGTSEGEQFF. The DNA of the CDR3 is TGTGCCAGCAGCTTAGAAGGGACTAGCGAGGGCGAGCAGTTCTTC.

The CDR3 DNA reads TGTGCCAGCAGTGGCCAGGGCCCGAAGCAGTACTTC. This encodes CASSGQGPKQYF. The gene calls are TRBV6-1 and TRBJ2-7, with D possibly TRBD1 on 5 matching bases. The CDR3 extends over 12 amino acids. Germline V gives CDR1 MNHNS, CDR2 SASEGT. V dropped 4 bases and J dropped 8 bases, with 12 bases sitting between them.

The rearrangement joins TRBV29-1 to TRBJ2-2; 8 positions match TRBD1. V trimming: 5 bases; J trimming: 6 bases; junction bases outside the gene matches: 5. The germline V gene encodes CDR1 SQVTM and CDR2 ANQGSEA. The CDR3 consists of 13 residues. The CDR3 region has the DNA TGCAGCGTTTGGACAGGGTTAGCCGGGGAGCTGTTTTTT. Residues: CSVWTGLAGELFF.

The sample holds one count of this clone. This chain uses TRBV19 with TRBJ1-1; D might be TRBD1 (5 bases). V lost 7 bases, J lost 0 bases, and 12 bases lay in between. Germline V CDR1 and CDR2: LNHDA, SQIVND (reference sequence). This CDR3 is 14 amino acids long. In DNA form, the CDR3 reads TGTGCCAGTATGCAGGGAGCACTGAACACTGAAGCTTTCTTT. As protein: CASMQGALNTEAFF.

This sequence joins TRBV7-2 and TRBJ2-1; D call uncertain. CDR3 size: 14 residues. V was trimmed by 1 base and J by 6 bases, leaving 10 bases between them. Per the germline V gene, CDR1 is SGHTA and CDR2 is FQGNSA. CDR3 DNA sequence: TGTGCCAGCAGCTTAGATCCCTTCGGCAATGAGCAGTTCTTC. It translates to CASSLDPFGNEQFF.

This rearrangement joins TRBV5-6 to TRBJ2-1; the D gene is possibly TRBD1 (6 bases). V was clipped by 1 base and J by 3 bases, with 14 bases between them. CDR3 size: 16 residues. Germline lookup yields CDR1 SGHDT and CDR2 YYEEEE. CDR3 amino acids: CASSLFGTPLYNEQFF. The CDR3 nucleotides are TGTGCCAGCAGCTTGTTTGGGACACCCCTCTACAATGAGCAGTTCTTC.

This clone was counted ten times or more. The V call is TRBV28, the J call TRBJ2-1, with 7 nucleotides matching TRBD1. The CDR3 covers 16 residues. From germline, CDR1 is MDHEN and CDR2 SYDVKM. The J segment lost 2 bases and the V segment lost 3 bases, leaving 7 bases of the junction unmatched. The CDR3 DNA is TGTGCCAGCAGTTTCTACAGGGGTGCGACCTACAATGAGCAGTTCTTC. Its protein is CASSFYRGATYNEQFF.

This sequence joins TRBV11-3 and TRBJ2-1; 8 nucleotides line up with TRBD2. This CDR3 has 15 amino acids. The V and J ends lost 5 bases and 5 bases, in that order; junction bases with no gene match: 8. Germline CDR1 reads SGHNT; CDR2 reads YENEEA. The CDR3 DNA follows: TGTGCCAGCAGCCAAGCGGGAGTCGTCCACAATGAGCAGTTCTTC. Residues: CASSQAGVVHNEQFF. The full variable domain, completed using reference TRBV11-3 and TRBJ2-1, is EAGVVQSPRYKIIEKKQPVAFWCNPISGHNTLYWYLQNLGQGPELLIRYENEEAVDDSQLPKDRFSAERLKGVDSTLKIQPAELGDSAVYLCASSQAGVVHNEQFFGPGTRLTVL.

The V gene is TRBV18, the J gene TRBJ2-5; 10 nucleotides align to TRBD1. The CDR3 loop spans 18 amino acids. With V trimmed by 2 bases and J by 2 bases, 11 bases remained unmatched. Germline CDR1 reads KGHSH; CDR2 reads LQKENI. As DNA, the CDR3 is TGTGCCAGCTCACCAAAGTTAGGGACAGGGGCCATACAAGAGACCCAGTACTTC. This encodes CASSPKLGTGAIQETQYF.

The chain has TRBV7-8 and TRBJ2-5; D might be TRBD1 (6 bases). The V gene's germline CDR1 is SGHVS and CDR2 FQNEAQ. The V and J ends lost 4 bases and 3 bases respectively, with 9 bases between them. The CDR3 runs 13 residues. The CDR3 nucleotides are TGTGCCAGCAGCTATAACAGGGAAGAGACCCAGTACTTC. Its translation is CASSYNREETQYF.

The chain employs TRBV15 and TRBJ2-7, with D possibly TRBD1 on 6 matching bases. Trimming shortened V by 0 bases and J by 5 bases, and 8 bases separated the two germline ends. Germline V gives CDR1 LNHNV, CDR2 YYDKDF (reference sequence). This CDR3 is 13 amino acids long. CDR3: CATSRDTGHEQYF. CDR3 DNA sequence: TGTGCCACCAGCAGAGATACAGGGCACGAGCAGTACTTC.

The chain combines TRBV25-1 with TRBJ1-5; D perhaps matches TRBD1 (6 bases). CDR3 length: 15 residues. Trimming removed 2 bases at V and 3 bases at J, with 11 bases between. Germline-derived CDR1 and CDR2 are MGHDK and SYGVNS. CDR3 DNA: TGTGCCAGCAGTGAAGCAGGGGCGAACAATCAGCCCCAGCATTTT. This codes for CASSEAGANNQPQHF.

The J gene is TRBJ2-5, the V gene TRBV15; no clear D gene. This CDR3 is 14 amino acids long. Deletions cut 6 bases from V and 2 bases from J, with 13 bases between. CDR1 LNHNV and CDR2 YYDKDF come from the germline V gene (reference sequence). The CDR3 is CATRLGFDQETQYF. CDR3 nucleotides: TGTGCCACCAGACTGGGGTTCGATCAAGAGACCCAGTACTTC.